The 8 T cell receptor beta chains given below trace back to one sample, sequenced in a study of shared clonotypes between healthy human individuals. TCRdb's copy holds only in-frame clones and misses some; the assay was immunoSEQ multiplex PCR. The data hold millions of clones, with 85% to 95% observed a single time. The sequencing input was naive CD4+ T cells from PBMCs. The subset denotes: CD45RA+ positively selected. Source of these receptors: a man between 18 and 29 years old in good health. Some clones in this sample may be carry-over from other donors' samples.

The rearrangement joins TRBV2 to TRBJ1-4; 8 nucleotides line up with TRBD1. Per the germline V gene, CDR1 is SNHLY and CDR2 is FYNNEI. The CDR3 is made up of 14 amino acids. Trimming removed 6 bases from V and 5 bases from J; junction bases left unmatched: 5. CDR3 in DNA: TGTGCCAGCAGAGAGACAGGGGCCAATGAAAAACTGTTTTTT. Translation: CASRETGANEKLFF.

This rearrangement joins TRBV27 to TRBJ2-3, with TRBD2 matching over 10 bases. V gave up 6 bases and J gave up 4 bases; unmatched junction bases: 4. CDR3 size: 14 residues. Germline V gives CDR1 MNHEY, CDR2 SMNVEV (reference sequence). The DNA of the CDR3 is TGTGCCAGCAGGCTAGCGGGAGATCCAGATACGCAGTATTTT. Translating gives CASRLAGDPDTQYF.

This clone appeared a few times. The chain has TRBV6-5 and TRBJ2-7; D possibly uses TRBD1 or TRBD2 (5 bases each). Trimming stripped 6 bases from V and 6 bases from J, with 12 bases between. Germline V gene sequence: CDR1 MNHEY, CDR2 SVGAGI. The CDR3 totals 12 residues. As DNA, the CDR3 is TGTGCCAGCAGCGGGGCTGGGAGCGAGCAGTACTTC. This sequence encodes CASSGAGSEQYF.

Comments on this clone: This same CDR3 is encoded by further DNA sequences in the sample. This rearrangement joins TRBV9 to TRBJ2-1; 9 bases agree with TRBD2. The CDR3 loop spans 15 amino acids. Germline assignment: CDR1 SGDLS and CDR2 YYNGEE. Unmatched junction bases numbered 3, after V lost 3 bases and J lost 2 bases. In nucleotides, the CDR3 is TGTGCCAGCAGCGAAACTAGCGGGCCCTACAATGAGCAGTTCTTC. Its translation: CASSETSGPYNEQFF. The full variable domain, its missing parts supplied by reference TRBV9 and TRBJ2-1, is DSGVTQTPKHLITATGQRVTLRCSPRSGDLSVYWYQQSLDQGLQFLIQYYNGEERAKGNILERFSAQQFPDLHSELNLSSLELGDSALYFCASSETSGPYNEQFFGPGTRLTVL.

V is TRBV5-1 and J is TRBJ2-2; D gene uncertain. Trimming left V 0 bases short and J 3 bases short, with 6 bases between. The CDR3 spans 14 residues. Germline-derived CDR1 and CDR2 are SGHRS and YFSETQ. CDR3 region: CASSLDSHTGELFF. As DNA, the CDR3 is TGCGCCAGCAGCTTGGACTCCCACACCGGGGAGCTGTTTTTT.

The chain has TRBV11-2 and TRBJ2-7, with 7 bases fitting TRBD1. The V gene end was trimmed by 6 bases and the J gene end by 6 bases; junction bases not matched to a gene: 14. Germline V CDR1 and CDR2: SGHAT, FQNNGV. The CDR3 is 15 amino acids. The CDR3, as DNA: TGTGCCAGCAGACCTATACCGGGACAGACCCCCGAGCAGTACTTC. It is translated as CASRPIPGQTPEQYF. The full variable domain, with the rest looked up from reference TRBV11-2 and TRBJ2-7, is EAGVAQSPRYKIIEKRQSVAFWCNPISGHATLYWYQQILGQGPKLLIQFQNNGVVDDSQLPKDRFSAERLKGVDSTLKIQPAKLEDSAVYLCASRPIPGQTPEQYFGPGTRLTVT.

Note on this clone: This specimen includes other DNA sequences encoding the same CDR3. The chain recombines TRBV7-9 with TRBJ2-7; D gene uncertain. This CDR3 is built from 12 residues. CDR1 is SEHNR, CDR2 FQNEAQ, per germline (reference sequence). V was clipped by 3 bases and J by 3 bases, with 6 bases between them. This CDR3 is CASSLDHYEQYF. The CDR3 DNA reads TGTGCCAGCAGCTTGGACCACTACGAGCAGTACTTC.

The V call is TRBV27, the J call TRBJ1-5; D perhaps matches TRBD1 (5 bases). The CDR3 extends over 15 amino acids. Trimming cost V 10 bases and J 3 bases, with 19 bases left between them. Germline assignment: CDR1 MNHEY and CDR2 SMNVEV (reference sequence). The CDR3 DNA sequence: TGTGCCACCGCCGGGGGGGGATCCCCCAATCAGCCCCAGCATTTT. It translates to CATAGGGSPNQPQHF.